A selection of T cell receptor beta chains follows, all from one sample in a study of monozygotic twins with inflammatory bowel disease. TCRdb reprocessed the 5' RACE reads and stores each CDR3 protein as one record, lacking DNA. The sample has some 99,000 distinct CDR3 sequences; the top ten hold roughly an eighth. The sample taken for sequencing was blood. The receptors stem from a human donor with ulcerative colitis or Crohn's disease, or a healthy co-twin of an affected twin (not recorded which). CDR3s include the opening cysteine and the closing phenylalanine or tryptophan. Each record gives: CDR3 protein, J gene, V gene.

CDR3: CASSPSAVKDRWETQYF
J: TRBJ2-5
V: TRBV5-1

CDR3: CASSGGLAGTDTQYF
J: TRBJ2-3
V: TRBV19

CDR3: CASSPGTGATDTQYF
J: TRBJ2-3
V: TRBV27

CDR3: CASSLGLAGAGETQYF
J: TRBJ2-5
V: TRBV5-1

CDR3: CATSSRTGDQPQHF
J: TRBJ1-5
V: TRBV15

CDR3: CASSLRVRNEQFF
J: TRBJ2-1
V: TRBV7-3

CDR3: CASSLPNTGELFF
J: TRBJ2-2
V: TRBV7-3

CDR3: CASSLTQDRGAEAFF
J: TRBJ1-1
V: TRBV5-1

CDR3: CASSRHASGNTGELFF
J: TRBJ2-2
V: TRBV7-3

CDR3: CSVEVSEKLFF
J: TRBJ1-4
V: TRBV29-1

CDR3: CSALGQILNTGELFF
J: TRBJ2-2
V: TRBV20-1

CDR3: CASSFLGGDEQYF
J: TRBJ2-7
V: TRBV27

CDR3: CASSELTSGSLLSTDTQYF
J: TRBJ2-3
V: TRBV2

CDR3: CASSEKEDPNLYEQYF
J: TRBJ2-7
V: TRBV6-1

CDR3: CSVEGRGRETQYF
J: TRBJ2-5
V: TRBV29-1

CDR3: CASSPKARLNEKLFF
J: TRBJ1-4
V: TRBV7-9

CDR3: CASSLAWTVNQPQHF
J: TRBJ1-5
V: TRBV12-3/TRBV12-4

CDR3: CASREGTGHQETQYF
J: TRBJ2-5
V: TRBV5-1

CDR3: CASSVGGRAYEQYF
J: TRBJ2-7
V: TRBV5-6

CDR3: CASSLIAGQYEQFF
J: TRBJ2-1
V: TRBV5-1

CDR3: CASSLRRGGSANTGELFF
J: TRBJ2-2
V: TRBV7-3

CDR3: CASSLGGGRETQYF
J: TRBJ2-5
V: TRBV7-2

CDR3: CASSLSARYGNTIYF
J: TRBJ1-3
V: TRBV12-3/TRBV12-4

CDR3: CASSETSASWGEKLFF
J: TRBJ1-4
V: TRBV2

CDR3: CASSLGTGSSPLHF
J: TRBJ1-6
V: TRBV7-3

CDR3: CATSDAGWDTGELFF
J: TRBJ2-2
V: TRBV24-1

CDR3: CSVDLVPGTDTQYF
J: TRBJ2-3
V: TRBV29-1

CDR3: CSASLFLAKNIQYF
J: TRBJ2-4
V: TRBV20-1

CDR3: CASSQDASGYEQYF
J: TRBJ2-7
V: TRBV3-1

CDR3: CASSPRSRAGPNSPLHF
J: TRBJ1-6
V: TRBV7-8

CDR3: CASSLGPGQPQHF
J: TRBJ1-5
V: TRBV5-1

CDR3: CSASSLDRSEKLFF
J: TRBJ1-4
V: TRBV20-1

CDR3: CASRVTGNDEQYF
J: TRBJ2-7
V: TRBV28

CDR3: CASQTGRNQPQHF
J: TRBJ1-5
V: TRBV28

CDR3: CVSSAVSDGYTF
J: TRBJ1-2
V: TRBV7-2

CDR3: CASSPDEETQYF
J: TRBJ2-5
V: TRBV9

CDR3: CASTRSSGVYNEQFF
J: TRBJ2-1
V: TRBV5-1

CDR3: CASRDRDREKLFF
J: TRBJ1-4
V: TRBV3-1

CDR3: CASSSDTGSPMPVETQYF
J: TRBJ2-5
V: TRBV11-1

CDR3: CASSQVGGRGYGYTF
J: TRBJ1-2
V: TRBV4-2

CDR3: CASSLVGTLSSYEQYF
J: TRBJ2-7
V: TRBV7-2

CDR3: CASRLVRGSGYTF
J: TRBJ1-2
V: TRBV19